The source of this TCR beta chain is a study of blood T cell repertoires in COVID-19. Generated by immunoSEQ multiplex PCR, the TCRdb table keeps only in-frame clones and is missing some. Here the sample spans around 280,000 clones, about 88% being singletons. The CDR3 loop spans 15 amino acids. From germline, CDR1 is SNHLY and CDR2 FYNNEI. With V trimmed by 7 bases and J by 5 bases, 7 bases remained unmatched. Sequenced: peripheral blood. This rearrangement joins TRBV2 to TRBJ1-4; 10 positions match TRBD1. The receptor comes from a man aged 65 to 85 with acute or convalescent COVID-19. CDR3: CASTGRTGGNEKLFF. DNA for the CDR3: TGTGCCAGCACCGGCCGGACAGGGGGGAATGAAAAACTGTTTTTT.